Below are 30 T cell receptor beta chains sequenced from a single sample in a study of cytomegalovirus exposure and HLA in healthy donors. TCRdb keeps only in-frame clones here, not all; method: immunoSEQ multiplex PCR. The data contain 100,000 to 150,000 clones, around nine tenths of them singletons. Sequencing was carried out using PBMCs. The receptors come from a man aged 25-40 years in good health and CMV-seronegative.

V usage is TRBV2 and J usage is TRBJ2-7, with D unclear. The CDR3 spans 10 residues. Trimming took off 8 bases at V and 7 bases at J, with 9 bases between the two ends. Germline V lookup: CDR1 SNHLY, CDR2 FYNNEI. CDR3 in DNA: TGTGCCAGCTACCTAGTGGAGCAGTACTTC. The encoded protein is CASYLVEQYF.

This chain uses TRBV11-2 with TRBJ1-1; the D is unclear. This CDR3 contains 13 residues. V lost 3 bases to trimming and J lost 1 base, with 6 bases between them. CDR1 SGHAT and CDR2 FQNNGV come from the germline V gene. In DNA form, the CDR3 reads TGTGCCAGCAGCTTTGACACGAACACTGAAGCTTTCTTT. It translates to CASSFDTNTEAFF.

The genes are TRBV11-2 and TRBJ2-1, with TRBD1 matching over 8 bases. The trim removed 4 bases at V and 7 bases at J, leaving 6 bases unmatched. CDR1 is SGHAT, CDR2 FQNNGV, per germline. The CDR3 runs to 14 residues. The DNA for the CDR3 is TGTGCCAGCAGCTACACAGGGGGTCGGAATGAGCAGTTCTTC. Protein product: CASSYTGGRNEQFF.

The chain has TRBV29-1 and TRBJ1-2; TRBD1 matches 12 bases. Per the germline V gene, CDR1 is SQVTM and CDR2 is ANQGSEA. Trimming removed 3 bases from V and 4 bases from J; junction bases left unmatched: 6. The CDR3 is 15 residues long. CDR3 nucleotides: TGCAGCGTTGAGGGACAGGGGGCGCGGGGCTATGGCTACACCTTC. It is translated as CSVEGQGARGYGYTF.

V and J are TRBV7-9 and TRBJ1-6, with D perhaps TRBD1 (5 bases). The germline V gene has CDR1 SEHNR and CDR2 FQNEAQ (reference sequence). Trimming removed 8 bases at V and 8 bases at J, with 10 bases between. This CDR3 has 12 amino acids. The CDR3 nucleotides read TGTGCCAGCGCTTTAGGGGATTCACCCCTCCACTTT. This translates into CASALGDSPLHF.

This clone was seen many times. One junction end disagrees with the germline gene, perhaps due to a read error. The chain carries TRBV29-1 and TRBJ2-5; perhaps TRBD1 as D (6 bases). CDR1 is SQVTM and CDR2 is ANQGSEA in the germline V gene. The CDR3 totals 15 residues. CDR3 DNA: TGCAGCGTAGAAGTTCCGACAGGTCCTGATAGGACCCAGTACTTC. Its translation: CSVEVPTGPDRTQYF.

The genes are TRBV6-1 and TRBJ1-5; D perhaps matches TRBD1 (5 bases). CDR1 and CDR2 from the germline V gene are MNHNS and SASEGT. The CDR3 has 15 residues. V lost 7 bases and J 1 base, leaving 14 bases between the germline ends. This chain's CDR3 is CASTPWGRSNQPQHF. The CDR3 DNA is TGTGCCAGCACTCCATGGGGCAGGAGCAATCAGCCCCAGCATTTT.

The chain has TRBV10-3 and TRBJ1-1, with D possibly being TRBD1 (5 bases). Trimming removed 11 bases from V and 3 bases from J, with 16 bases in between. Looked up from germline, CDR1 is ENHRY and CDR2 is SYGVKD. The CDR3 consists of 13 residues. CDR3 amino acids: CASGGLGDTEAFF. CDR3 DNA sequence: TGTGCCTCAGGCGGCTTAGGGGACACTGAAGCTTTCTTT.

The rearrangement joins TRBV5-6 to TRBJ2-3, with 7 bases identical to TRBD2. Germline lookup yields CDR1 SGHDT and CDR2 YYEEEE. V lost 0 bases to trimming and J lost 6 bases; unmatched junction nucleotides: 16. The CDR3 runs 18 residues. The CDR3 reads CASSLEGRAGARRDTQYF. DNA for the CDR3: TGTGCCAGCAGCTTGGAGGGTAGGGCGGGAGCGAGGCGCGATACGCAGTATTTT.

This clone was detected once. The V gene is TRBV29-1, the J gene TRBJ2-1; TRBD1 matches at 10 bases. The CDR3 covers 16 residues. Trimming cost V 5 bases and J 9 bases; bases outside gene matches: 16. Germline values: CDR1 SQVTM, CDR2 ANQGSEA. This CDR3 is CSVRGDRGLLGGEQFF. For the CDR3, the DNA is TGCAGCGTTAGAGGGGACAGGGGCCTTTTGGGTGGTGAGCAGTTCTTC.

This CDR3 is CASSLRSKGGSYEQYF. The CDR3 DNA follows: TGTGCCAGCAGCTTAAGGTCAAAAGGCGGGAGCTACGAGCAGTACTTC. The genes are TRBV11-2 and TRBJ2-7, with 7 bases that match TRBD2. The CDR3 is 16 residues long. Losses at the gene ends were 2 bases for V and 3 bases for J; bases not matched to a gene: 10. Germline V gives CDR1 SGHAT, CDR2 FQNNGV.

The gene calls are TRBV2 and TRBJ2-1; no clear D gene. The CDR3 is 11 amino acids. With 5 bases removed from V and 10 bases from J, the gap between germline ends came to 9 bases. The germline V gene encodes CDR1 SNHLY and CDR2 FYNNEI. CDR3 in DNA: TGTGCCAGCAGTCAACTTGTCGAGCAGTTCTTC. It codes for CASSQLVEQFF.

This chain connects TRBV10-1 to TRBJ2-1; 10 nucleotides agree with TRBD1. CDR3 length equals 15 residues. Looked up from germline, CDR1 is WNHNN and CDR2 is SYGVQD (reference sequence). The junction had 6 bases not matched to a gene; V was cut back by 4 bases and J by 6 bases. CDR3 nucleotides: TGCGCCAGCAGTGTGAGACAGGGGGCCGTCAATGAGCAGTTCTTC. It codes for CASSVRQGAVNEQFF.

The J gene is TRBJ2-2, the V gene TRBV11-2, with D hard to call. This CDR3 region has 19 residues. V dropped 3 bases and J dropped 3 bases, with 23 bases sitting between them. Germline V gene sequence: CDR1 SGHAT, CDR2 FQNNGV. The CDR3 protein is CASSFVWISLVSDTGELFF. The CDR3 nucleotides are TGTGCCAGCAGCTTCGTCTGGATTAGCCTCGTATCCGACACCGGGGAGCTGTTTTTT.

The genes are TRBV5-1 and TRBJ2-1; D gene uncertain. The CDR3 runs to 14 residues. Germline-derived CDR1 and CDR2 are SGHRS and YFSETQ. The V gene lost 0 bases and the J gene lost 9 bases, with 13 bases spanning the gap. CDR3 sequence reads: CASSLDVSLTEQFF. CDR3 DNA: TGCGCCAGCAGCTTGGATGTTAGCTTAACTGAGCAGTTCTTC.

The chain is built from TRBV15 and TRBJ2-7; D is possibly TRBD2 (6 bases). Germline V gives CDR1 LNHNV, CDR2 YYDKDF (reference sequence). V was clipped by 1 base and J by 3 bases, with 16 bases between them. The CDR3 covers 16 residues. CDR3 amino acids: CATSRGTPGEYYEQYF. The CDR3 DNA reads TGTGCCACCAGCAGAGGAACCCCGGGGGAGTACTACGAGCAGTACTTC.

This clone turned up a few times. This chain links TRBV2 with TRBJ1-1; 7 bases align to TRBD1. The CDR3 spans 12 residues. Germline CDR1 is SNHLY and CDR2 is FYNNEI. Germline trimming cut 5 bases from V and 8 bases from J; bases unmatched to any gene: 5. The CDR3 region has the DNA TGTGCCAGCAGTCGACCGGGACAGGAAGCTTTCTTT. This sequence encodes CASSRPGQEAFF.

This chain connects TRBV27 to TRBJ2-1; D unresolved. This CDR3 contains 14 residues. Trimming cost V 5 bases and J 0 bases, with 8 bases left between them. CDR1 and CDR2 (germline): MNHEY, SMNVEV (reference sequence). CDR3 sequence: CASSRLGSYNEQFF. In DNA form, the CDR3 reads TGTGCCAGCAGTCGGCTAGGCTCCTACAATGAGCAGTTCTTC.

The rearrangement uses TRBV14 and TRBJ2-7; D might be TRBD2 (5 bases). The CDR3 covers 16 residues. Trimming took off 2 bases at V and 4 bases at J, with 18 bases between the two ends. The germline CDR1 and CDR2 sequences are SGHDN and FVKESK. CDR3 residues: CASSQFESRAAYEQYF. Here the CDR3 DNA reads TGTGCCAGCAGCCAATTCGAATCGCGGGCAGCGTACGAGCAGTACTTC.

Comment on this clone: Other DNA sequences from this sample encode an identical CDR3 as well. The chain is built from TRBV5-6 and TRBJ2-7; 7 bases fit TRBD1. This CDR3 spans 12 amino acids. With V trimmed by 7 bases and J by 3 bases, 4 bases remained unmatched. Germline values: CDR1 SGHDT, CDR2 YYEEEE. CDR3 sequence (DNA): TGTGCCAGCCGCCGGGACAGCTACGAGCAGTACTTC. Translation gives CASRRDSYEQYF.

The V and J genes are TRBV7-2 and TRBJ2-1; 8 bases match TRBD1. Germline V gives CDR1 SGHTA, CDR2 FQGNSA. The CDR3 runs to 12 residues. Trimming at V came to 5 bases and at J to 15 bases, leaving 9 bases not matched to a gene. In DNA, the CDR3 is TGTGCCAGCAGCCCAAGTACCGGACAGGGGTTCTTC. It is translated as CASSPSTGQGFF. The whole variable domain, remainder taken from reference TRBV7-2 and TRBJ2-1, is GAGVSQSPSNKVTEKGKDVELRCDPISGHTALYWYRQSLGQGLEFLIYFQGNSAPDKSGLPSDRFSAERTGGSVSTLTIQRTQQEDSAVYLCASSPSTGQGFFGPGTRLTVL.

The gene calls are TRBV12-5 and TRBJ1-2; 8 bases line up with TRBD1. This CDR3 spans 14 amino acids. CDR1 and CDR2 (germline): LGHNT, FRNRAP. After removal of 2 bases from V and 8 bases from J, the junction contained 7 bases not matched to a gene. The DNA of the CDR3 is TGTGCTAGTGGTTTGATCGGACAGGGCCACGGCTACACCTTC. This sequence encodes CASGLIGQGHGYTF. Full variable domain (rest looked up from reference TRBV12-5 and TRBJ1-2): DARVTQTPRHKVTEMGQEVTMRCQPILGHNTVFWYRQTMMQGLELLAYFRNRAPLDDSGMPKDRFSAEMPDATLATLKIQPSEPRDSAVYFCASGLIGQGHGYTFGSGTRLTVV.

The chain links TRBV19 to TRBJ1-1; 8 bases map to TRBD1. Germline-derived CDR1 and CDR2 are LNHDA and SQIVND (reference sequence). The CDR3 is made up of 15 amino acids. Losses at the gene ends were 11 bases for V and 5 bases for J; bases not matched to a gene: 16. The CDR3 nucleotides are TGTGCCTGCATTGGCAAGGACAGGGCGGGGACTGAAGCTTTCTTT. This codes for CACIGKDRAGTEAFF.

The chain joins TRBV7-8 to TRBJ2-7; D not certain. This CDR3 is built from 11 residues. Per germline, CDR1 SGHVS and CDR2 FQNEAQ. V was cut by 8 bases and J by 2 bases, with 7 bases left in between. CDR3 sequence: CASGSAYEQYF. In nucleotides, the CDR3 is TGTGCCAGCGGCAGTGCCTACGAGCAGTACTTC.

The chain uses TRBV11-2 and TRBJ2-7; 9 nucleotides align to TRBD1. The J segment lost 2 bases and the V segment lost 4 bases, leaving 6 bases of the junction unmatched. CDR3 length equals 15 residues. Germline assignment: CDR1 SGHAT and CDR2 FQNNGV. The CDR3 is CASSSAGTGPYEQYF. The CDR3 nucleotides are TGTGCCAGCAGCTCCGCCGGGACAGGGCCCTACGAGCAGTACTTC.

The chain joins TRBV11-3 to TRBJ2-5; D is perhaps TRBD2 (6 bases). Between the trimmed V and J ends, which lost 0 bases and 3 bases, there was a span of 14 bases. The CDR3 contains 16 residues. Germline assignment: CDR1 SGHNT and CDR2 YENEEA. The CDR3 protein is CASSLDGMGGKETQYF. Here the CDR3 DNA reads TGTGCCAGCAGCTTAGATGGGATGGGAGGCAAAGAGACCCAGTACTTC.

This chain links TRBV6-5 with TRBJ1-2; TRBD1 is a possible D gene (6 bases). The V end lost 7 bases, the J end lost 8 bases, and 17 bases lay between the germline ends. The CDR3 is made up of 13 amino acids. Germline CDR1 is MNHEY and CDR2 is SVGAGI. The CDR3 DNA reads as TGTGCCAGCACCCCCCCAGGGGCGTGGGGCTACACCTTC. It specifies CASTPPGAWGYTF.

The chain employs TRBV6-7 and TRBJ1-2, with D uncertain. TRBV6-7 is treated as an ORF (open reading frame) with a function not yet certain. The length of the CDR3 is 13 residues. Trimming took off 2 bases at V and 8 bases at J, with 12 bases between the two ends. DNA for the CDR3: TGTGCCAGCAGTTACCCCTGTCTCAGGGGCTACACCTTC. Amino acid sequence: CASSYPCLRGYTF.

The sample holds a few counts of this clone. The V gene is TRBV15, the J gene TRBJ1-1; perhaps TRBD1 as D (5 bases). Germline-derived CDR1 and CDR2 are LNHNV and YYDKDF (reference sequence). Trimming left V 5 bases short and J 0 bases short, with 13 bases between. This CDR3 is built from 15 residues. In DNA, the CDR3 is TGTGCCACCAGCCTCGCTTGGGGGGTGAACACTGAAGCTTTCTTT. Translating gives CATSLAWGVNTEAFF.

This chain links TRBV19 with TRBJ2-3, with a possible D match to TRBD2 (6 bases). The germline V gene encodes CDR1 LNHDA and CDR2 SQIVND (reference sequence). The CDR3 sequence is 14 residues long. V was trimmed by 6 bases and J by 5 bases, leaving 15 bases between them. The DNA of the CDR3 is TGTGCCAGTAGCGTCCGGGGGTTCGGAGATACGCAGTATTTT. It codes for CASSVRGFGDTQYF.